Following are 11 T cell receptor beta chains from one sample sequenced in a study of cytomegalovirus exposure and HLA in healthy donors. Both 60 Vbeta primers and 13 Jbeta primers went into the PCR. Sequencing was performed with immunoSEQ multiplex PCR; in TCRdb, only in-frame clones are kept and a portion is missing. The sample carries about 210,000 clones, roughly 80% recorded once. The sample consisted of PBMCs. These receptors originate from a man aged 25 to 40 in good health and CMV-seronegative.

The chain employs TRBV9 and TRBJ1-1, with 8 bases lining up with TRBD1. The CDR3 extends over 12 amino acids. The germline V gene has CDR1 SGDLS and CDR2 YYNGEE. V shed 9 bases, J shed 1 base, and the junction held 2 bases outside the gene matches. The CDR3 DNA follows: TGTGCCACTGGACAGGGGAACACTGAAGCTTTCTTT. Its protein product is CATGQGNTEAFF.

This clone was picked up one time. The chain is built from TRBV27 and TRBJ1-2; maybe TRBD1 (5 bases). Germline V gene data show CDR1 as MNHEY and CDR2 as SMNVEV (reference sequence). The germline V and J ends were trimmed by 2 bases and 8 bases, with 18 bases remaining between them. There are 15 residues in the CDR3. The CDR3: CASSLKGPGLTGYTF. In DNA, the CDR3 is TGTGCCAGCAGTTTAAAGGGCCCGGGACTAACAGGCTACACCTTC.

This rearrangement joins TRBV5-1 to TRBJ1-2; possible D gene TRBD1, 5 bases. V gave up 4 bases and J gave up 4 bases, with 20 bases separating them. Germline lookup yields CDR1 SGHRS and CDR2 YFSETQ. The CDR3 length is 16 residues. This chain's CDR3 is CASSPLGQGSVYGYTF. The CDR3 region has the DNA TGCGCCAGCAGCCCCCTGGGGCAGGGAAGCGTCTATGGCTACACCTTC.

The chain combines TRBV19 with TRBJ2-3, with TRBD2 as a possible D gene (6 bases). V shed 4 bases and J shed 3 bases, with 14 bases lying between them. The CDR3 sequence is 15 residues long. The V gene's germline CDR1 is LNHDA and CDR2 SQIVND (reference sequence). DNA for the CDR3: TGTGCCAGTAGTAAGCTCGGGGGTGGTACAGATACGCAGTATTTT. Protein product: CASSKLGGGTDTQYF. Drawing the rest from reference TRBV19 and TRBJ2-3, the complete variable domain is DGGITQSPKYLFRKEGQNVTLSCEQNLNHDAMYWYRQDPGQGLRLIYYSQIVNDFQKGDIAEGYSVSREKKESFPLTVTSAQKNPTAFYLCASSKLGGGTDTQYFGPGTRLTVL.

In this sample, this clone turned up a few times. The gene calls are TRBV6-6 and TRBJ1-2, with D perhaps matching TRBD1 (6 bases). Between the trimmed V and J ends, which lost 6 bases and 2 bases, there was a span of 19 bases. The CDR3 runs 16 residues. Germline CDR1 MNHNY, CDR2 SVGAGI (reference sequence). CDR3 DNA sequence: TGTGCCAGCAGCCTATCCCTTTCTCAGGGGAACTATGGCTACACCTTC. This translates into CASSLSLSQGNYGYTF.

The chain couples TRBV29-1 to TRBJ1-2; D unresolved. Trimming stripped 7 bases from V and 0 bases from J, with 15 bases between. This CDR3 has 14 amino acids. Germline loops: CDR1 SQVTM, CDR2 ANQGSEA. The CDR3: CSALLYYPNYGYTF. The DNA of the CDR3 is TGCAGCGCCCTGCTCTACTACCCTAACTATGGCTACACCTTC.

This clone was seen a few times. This chain uses TRBV19 with TRBJ2-5; 8 bases fit TRBD2. This CDR3 spans 15 amino acids. Germline V lookup: CDR1 LNHDA, CDR2 SQIVND (reference sequence). Trimming took 2 bases from V and 3 from J; bases not matched to a gene: 5. Here the CDR3 DNA reads TGTGCCAGTAGTATAACCATAGCGGGGAAAGAGACCCAGTACTTC. It is translated as CASSITIAGKETQYF. The full variable domain, in which reference TRBV19 and TRBJ2-5 provide the parts outside the CDR3, is DGGITQSPKYLFRKEGQNVTLSCEQNLNHDAMYWYRQDPGQGLRLIYYSQIVNDFQKGDIAEGYSVSREKKESFPLTVTSAQKNPTAFYLCASSITIAGKETQYFGPGTRLLVL.

The chain couples TRBV7-2 to TRBJ2-7; D is ambiguous. Germline V CDR1 and CDR2: SGHTA, FQGNSA. The CDR3 runs to 16 residues. V lost 2 bases and J 0 bases, leaving 14 bases between the germline ends. The CDR3 here is CASSLSVNTNSYEQYF. In DNA form, the CDR3 reads TGTGCCAGCAGCTTAAGCGTAAACACAAACTCCTACGAGCAGTACTTC.

In its sample, this clone was seen a few times. The chain joins TRBV28 to TRBJ1-5; 7 bases are a match to TRBD1. This CDR3 is built from 15 residues. The V gene's germline CDR1 is MDHEN and CDR2 SYDVKM. Trimming cost V 6 bases and J 1 base; bases outside gene matches: 6. This CDR3 reads CASRNRGLSNQPQHF. Written as DNA, the CDR3 is TGTGCCAGCAGAAACAGGGGTTTAAGCAATCAGCCCCAGCATTTT.

This clone has a handful of counts. The CDR3 DNA reads TGTGCCAGTAGTTCGGACAGGCCTGGGCAGCCCCAGCATTTT. Protein product: CASSSDRPGQPQHF. The rearrangement links TRBV19 to TRBJ1-5; TRBD1 agrees at 7 bases. CDR1 and CDR2 (germline): LNHDA, SQIVND (reference sequence). Trimming at V came to 5 bases and at J to 7 bases, leaving 8 bases not matched to a gene. The CDR3 covers 14 residues. Full variable domain (rest looked up from reference TRBV19 and TRBJ1-5): DGGITQSPKYLFRKEGQNVTLSCEQNLNHDAMYWYRQDPGQGLRLIYYSQIVNDFQKGDIAEGYSVSREKKESFPLTVTSAQKNPTAFYLCASSSDRPGQPQHFGDGTRLSIL.

There are a few counts of this clone. The chain links TRBV6-1 to TRBJ2-7, with 7 positions matching TRBD1. Germline CDR1 is MNHNS and CDR2 is SASEGT. The J segment lost 7 bases and the V segment lost 6 bases, leaving 15 bases of the junction unmatched. There are 15 residues in the CDR3. The CDR3 sequence: CASSRLLTGLGEQYF. CDR3 sequence (DNA): TGTGCCAGCAGCCGATTGTTGACAGGGCTTGGGGAGCAGTACTTC.